This entry lists 11 T cell receptor beta chains sequenced from one sample in a study of shared clonotypes between healthy human individuals. Clones were sequenced by immunoSEQ multiplex PCR, and TCRdb holds only the in-frame ones, with some missing. The table has some 2.1 million clones, 95% seen once. The sample was naive CD4+ T cells sorted from blood. Subset noted: CD45RA+ positively selected. The receptors here all came from a man between 18 and 29 years old in good health.

As to this clone: In the same sample, other DNA sequences code for this CDR3. V gene TRBV10-3 combines with J gene TRBJ1-5; unclear D gene. From germline, CDR1 is ENHRY and CDR2 SYGVKD. V was trimmed by 2 bases and J by 9 bases, leaving 8 bases between them. The CDR3 spans 12 residues. CDR3 nucleotide sequence: TGTGCCATCAGTGAGGGGGTCGGGCCCCAGCATTTT. It translates to CAISEGVGPQHF.

V usage is TRBV2 and J usage is TRBJ2-7; 8 bases align to TRBD1. With V trimmed by 6 bases and J by 4 bases, 8 bases remained unmatched. The CDR3 is made up of 14 amino acids. Germline V gives CDR1 SNHLY, CDR2 FYNNEI. The CDR3 DNA sequence: TGTGCCAGCAGACCGGGACAGGCAAAATACGAGCAGTACTTC. It is translated as CASRPGQAKYEQYF.

V gene TRBV4-1 combines with J gene TRBJ1-4; TRBD1 is a possible D gene (5 bases). The germline V gene encodes CDR1 MGHRA and CDR2 YSYEKL. Trimming shortened V by 1 base and J by 6 bases, and 15 bases separated the two germline ends. This CDR3 comprises 16 residues. The CDR3 nucleotides read TGCGCCAGCAGCCAAGTTGGCCGGGGACGGGATGAAAAACTGTTTTTT. Translated, it gives CASSQVGRGRDEKLFF.

The rearrangement joins TRBV6-6 to TRBJ2-1, with TRBD2 identical over 9 bases. CDR1 and CDR2 from the germline V gene are MNHNY and SVGAGI (reference sequence). Trimming at V came to 6 bases and at J to 8 bases, leaving 8 bases not matched to a gene. CDR3 length equals 14 residues. The CDR3 bases are TGTGCCAGCAGCCACGGGACTAGCAGGGATGAGCAGTTCTTC. This encodes CASSHGTSRDEQFF.

V gene TRBV5-1 combines with J gene TRBJ1-1; 8 nucleotides align to TRBD1. There are 15 residues in the CDR3. Germline values: CDR1 SGHRS, CDR2 YFSETQ. The V segment lost 6 bases and the J segment 1 base; nucleotides outside the gene matches: 8. The CDR3 loop reads CASTGQGSGNTEAFF. CDR3 DNA sequence: TGCGCCAGCACTGGACAGGGATCGGGGAACACTGAAGCTTTCTTT. The full variable domain, in which reference TRBV5-1 and TRBJ1-1 provide the parts outside the CDR3, is KAGVTQTPRYLIKTRGQQVTLSCSPISGHRSVSWYQQTPGQGLQFLFEYFSETQRNKGNFPGRFSGRQFSNSRSEMNVSTLELGDSALYLCASTGQGSGNTEAFFGQGTRLTVV.

The V call is TRBV6-5, the J call TRBJ2-7; D call uncertain. Germline V gene data show CDR1 as MNHEY and CDR2 as SVGAGI. This CDR3 has 12 amino acids. Deletions cut 5 bases from V and 7 bases from J, with 12 bases between. The CDR3 spells CASSEATWEQYF. The DNA for the CDR3 is TGTGCCAGCAGTGAAGCGACTTGGGAGCAGTACTTC.

The gene calls are TRBV5-1 and TRBJ2-7, with 11 bases aligning to TRBD1. Germline CDR1 SGHRS, CDR2 YFSETQ. V was clipped by 4 bases and J by 6 bases; unmatched bases: 12. CDR3 length equals 16 residues. The CDR3 sequence: CASSPQRTGGAGEQYF. The DNA of the CDR3 is TGCGCCAGCAGCCCGCAAAGGACAGGGGGCGCGGGCGAGCAGTACTTC.

The gene calls are TRBV25-1 and TRBJ2-5; TRBD2 matches 12 bases. The trim removed 9 bases at V and 5 bases at J, leaving 16 bases unmatched. Germline V gives CDR1 MGHDK, CDR2 SYGVNS. The CDR3 is 17 residues long. CDR3 loop: CASKGQWGLAGGETQYF. In DNA form, the CDR3 reads TGTGCCAGTAAGGGACAGTGGGGACTAGCGGGCGGGGAGACCCAGTACTTC.

J is TRBJ1-1 and V is TRBV30; D gene uncertain. Trimming left V 4 bases short and J 11 bases short, with 17 bases between. The CDR3 extends over 12 amino acids. Germline-derived CDR1 and CDR2 are GTSNPN and SVGIG (reference sequence). The CDR3 sequence is CAWNLGAFGAFF. Written as DNA, the CDR3 is TGTGCCTGGAACCTCGGAGCTTTCGGGGCTTTCTTT. The full variable domain, completed using reference TRBV30 and TRBJ1-1, is SQTIHQWPATLVQPVGSPLSLECTVEGTSNPNLYWYRQAAGRGLQLLFYSVGIGQISSEVPQNLSASRPQDRQFILSSKKLLLSDSGFYLCAWNLGAFGAFFGQGTRLTVV.

The CDR3 bases are TGTGCCAGCAGTTACTCAGGGGTGAGCTATGATGGCTACACCTTC. Its translation is CASSYSGVSYDGYTF. The chain uses TRBV6-6 and TRBJ1-2; the D gene is possibly TRBD1 (5 bases). V dropped 0 bases and J dropped 6 bases, with 14 bases sitting between them. CDR3 length equals 15 residues. Germline V gives CDR1 MNHNY, CDR2 SVGAGI (reference sequence).

V is TRBV12-5 and J is TRBJ1-1, with 11 positions matching TRBD1. Germline trimming cut 2 bases from V and 3 bases from J; bases unmatched to any gene: 2. CDR3 length: 15 residues. CDR1 LGHNT and CDR2 FRNRAP come from the germline V gene. Here the CDR3 reads CASGLQGQGDTEAFF. CDR3 DNA sequence: TGTGCTAGTGGTTTGCAGGGACAGGGGGACACTGAAGCTTTCTTT.